These 13 T cell receptor beta chains came from one sample sequenced in a study of blood T cell repertoires in COVID-19. Some clones are missing from TCRdb's copy, which holds only in-frame ones; the method was immunoSEQ multiplex PCR. The sample holds roughly 150,000 clones, roughly 84% seen once. Sequenced: peripheral blood. The receptors originated from a human donor in a cohort sampled during active COVID-19.

The chain joins TRBV11-2 to TRBJ2-1, with D possibly matching TRBD1 (6 bases). The CDR3 has 15 residues. With 5 bases removed from V and 6 bases from J, the gap between germline ends came to 17 bases. Germline V gene lookup returns CDR1 SGHAT and CDR2 FQNNGV. CDR3 coding DNA: TGTGCCAGCAGCCCCACAGGGATTGCGGGCAATGAGCAGTTCTTC. Its translation is CASSPTGIAGNEQFF. Together with reference TRBV11-2 and TRBJ2-1, the CDR3 gives the full variable domain: EAGVAQSPRYKIIEKRQSVAFWCNPISGHATLYWYQQILGQGPKLLIQFQNNGVVDDSQLPKDRFSAERLKGVDSTLKIQPAKLEDSAVYLCASSPTGIAGNEQFFGPGTRLTVL.

This chain links TRBV7-3 with TRBJ2-2, with 10 bases fitting TRBD1. Trimming removed 5 bases from V and 2 bases from J; junction bases left unmatched: 5. The CDR3 consists of 16 residues. Germline CDR1 SGHTA, CDR2 FQGTGA. The CDR3 DNA follows: TGTGCCAGCAGCAGGGGGACAGGGGTCAACACCGGGGAGCTGTTTTTT. This sequence encodes CASSRGTGVNTGELFF.

The chain couples TRBV27 to TRBJ2-7; 7 bases are a match to TRBD1. The CDR3 covers 13 residues. Germline V gene data show CDR1 as MNHEY and CDR2 as SMNVEV (reference sequence). With V trimmed by 2 bases and J by 4 bases, 2 bases remained unmatched. CDR3 region: CASSLLQGYEQYV. CDR3 nucleotides: TGTGCCAGCAGTTTACTACAGGGGTACGAGCAGTACGTC.

The V gene is TRBV24-1, the J gene TRBJ1-2; 9 nucleotides line up with TRBD1. The CDR3 runs to 14 residues. CDR1 and CDR2 (germline): KGHDR, SFDVKD. Trimming removed 2 bases from V and 3 bases from J; junction bases left unmatched: 0. For the CDR3, the DNA is TGTGCCACCAGTGATTGGACAGGGGACTATGGCTACACCTTC. As protein: CATSDWTGDYGYTF.

This rearrangement joins TRBV4-3 to TRBJ2-3, with D possibly being TRBD2 (6 bases). The CDR3 is 14 amino acids. Germline V gene sequence: CDR1 LGHNA, CDR2 YSLEER. Trimming took off 1 base at V and 2 bases at J, with 7 bases between the two ends. The CDR3: CASSQGGDTDTQYF. The CDR3 coding sequence is TGCGCCAGCAGCCAAGGCGGGGACACAGATACGCAGTATTTT.

J is TRBJ1-5 and V is TRBV6-1; a possible D gene is TRBD1 (5 bases). The germline V and J ends were trimmed by 0 bases and 8 bases, with 11 bases remaining between them. The length of the CDR3 is 14 residues. The germline V gene encodes CDR1 MNHNS and CDR2 SASEGT. CDR3 amino acids: CASSEAWGDKPQHF. In nucleotides, the CDR3 is TGTGCCAGCAGTGAAGCATGGGGGGATAAGCCCCAGCATTTT.

The chain combines TRBV3-1 (or the pseudogene TRBV3-2) with TRBJ2-7, with D uncertain. The germline V and J ends were trimmed by 1 base and 4 bases, with 5 bases remaining between them. This CDR3 spans 12 amino acids. In germline, CDR1 is LGHDT, CDR2 YNNKEL (reference sequence). The CDR3 reads CASSQGRYEQYF. The CDR3 DNA follows: TGTGCCAGCAGCCAAGGTCGGTACGAGCAGTACTTC.

CDR3 amino acids: CASSWEGGEQYV. The DNA for the CDR3 is TGTGCCAGCAGTTGGGAAGGGGGCGAGCAGTACGTC. The chain recombines TRBV6-5 with TRBJ2-7; a weak D match, TRBD1 (6 bases). The CDR3 loop spans 12 amino acids. Germline CDR1 reads MNHEY; CDR2 reads SVGAGI. V gave up 4 bases and J gave up 6 bases, with 10 bases separating them.

This chain uses TRBV4-3 with TRBJ1-2; maybe TRBD1 (5 bases). Trimming shortened V by 0 bases and J by 4 bases, and 9 bases separated the two germline ends. CDR3 length: 14 amino acids. Germline V gene data show CDR1 as LGHNA and CDR2 as YSLEER. This CDR3 reads CASSQDRGSYGYTF. The CDR3 nucleotides are TGCGCCAGCAGCCAAGATCGGGGGAGCTATGGCTACACCTTC.

The CDR3 loop reads CASSPRGGGTEAFF. CDR3 nucleotides: TGTGCCAGCAGCCCGCGTGGGGGCGGCACTGAAGCTTTCTTT. This chain joins TRBV11-3 and TRBJ1-1; possibly TRBD1 for D (6 bases). The V gene's germline CDR1 is SGHNT and CDR2 YENEEA. Trimming stripped 5 bases from V and 4 bases from J, with 14 bases between. The length of the CDR3 is 14 residues.

This chain uses TRBV23-1 with TRBJ1-1; 7 nucleotides line up with TRBD1. TRBV23-1 has ORF status, its function being uncertain. The CDR3 is 14 amino acids. V dropped 7 bases and J dropped 1; count of bases not matched to a gene: 6. The CDR3, as DNA: TGCGCCAGCACTACACAGGGGCGGAACACTGAAGCTTTCTTT. Its translation is CASTTQGRNTEAFF.

This sequence joins TRBV3-1 (or the pseudogene TRBV3-2) and TRBJ2-2; 11 bases are a match to TRBD2. The CDR3 spans 16 residues. With V trimmed by 8 bases and J by 0 bases, 5 bases remained unmatched. Germline CDR1 LGHDT, CDR2 YNNKEL (reference sequence). The DNA of the CDR3 is TGTGCCAGCGGGCTAGCGGGGGGCCCGAACACCGGGGAGCTGTTTTTT. It specifies CASGLAGGPNTGELFF.

This chain links TRBV10-3 with TRBJ1-2; D is unclear. The V gene's germline CDR1 is ENHRY and CDR2 SYGVKD. The CDR3 extends over 13 amino acids. The germline V and J ends were trimmed by 8 bases and 4 bases, with 14 bases remaining between them. As DNA, the CDR3 is TGTGCCATCTATCGGGAGTTGGGCTATGGCTACACCTTC. Its protein is CAIYRELGYGYTF.